These 9 T cell receptor beta chains share one sample of origin, sequenced in a study of blood T cell repertoires in COVID-19. Generated by immunoSEQ multiplex PCR, the TCRdb table keeps only in-frame clones and is missing some. The repertoire has about 350,000 clones, 89% of them found once; the top ten carry 3.9%. The specimen was peripheral blood. These receptors were collected from an older woman with COVID-19, enrolled during active disease.

The rearrangement uses TRBV7-9 and TRBJ2-2; 8 nucleotides line up with TRBD2. This CDR3 contains 18 residues. Germline-derived CDR1 and CDR2 are SEHNR and FQNEAQ (reference sequence). Unmatched junction bases numbered 10, after V lost 4 bases and J lost 0 bases. The CDR3: CASSSNDLLAANTGELFF. The CDR3 bases are TGTGCCAGCAGCTCCAACGACCTACTAGCGGCGAACACCGGGGAGCTGTTTTTT.

This clone appeared once. The chain recombines TRBV5-1 with TRBJ2-1; maybe TRBD1 (6 bases). Germline V gene sequence: CDR1 SGHRS, CDR2 YFSETQ. Trimming took off 5 bases at V and 4 bases at J, with 16 bases between the two ends. CDR3 length equals 15 residues. The CDR3 sequence: CASRTGPAAYNEQFF. CDR3 bases: TGCGCCAGCAGGACAGGACCGGCTGCATACAATGAGCAGTTCTTC. The full variable domain, in which reference TRBV5-1 and TRBJ2-1 provide the parts outside the CDR3, is KAGVTQTPRYLIKTRGQQVTLSCSPISGHRSVSWYQQTPGQGLQFLFEYFSETQRNKGNFPGRFSGRQFSNSRSEMNVSTLELGDSALYLCASRTGPAAYNEQFFGPGTRLTVL.

V usage is TRBV28 and J usage is TRBJ1-6; D perhaps matches TRBD1 (5 bases). CDR1 and CDR2 (germline): MDHEN, SYDVKM. This CDR3 is 12 amino acids long. With 11 bases removed from V and 10 bases from J, the gap between germline ends came to 15 bases. The CDR3 bases are TGTGCCGGAGGGGACTTGGGATCACCCCTCCACTTT. Its protein product is CAGGDLGSPLHF.

This chain links TRBV6-5 with TRBJ1-2, with D perhaps matching TRBD1 (5 bases). The CDR3 extends over 12 amino acids. The germline V and J ends were trimmed by 11 bases and 2 bases, with 12 bases remaining between them. Germline lookup yields CDR1 MNHEY and CDR2 SVGAGI. CDR3 in DNA: TGTGCCGGAACGGGGGGAAACTATGGCTACACCTTC. It codes for CAGTGGNYGYTF.

This chain connects TRBV5-1 to TRBJ1-3; no firm D call. Looked up from germline, CDR1 is SGHRS and CDR2 is YFSETQ. Trimming removed 0 bases at V and 0 bases at J, with 7 bases between. The CDR3 has 15 residues. The CDR3 DNA sequence: TGCGCCAGCAGCTTGGCCTCGTACTCTGGAAACACCATATATTTT. Amino acids: CASSLASYSGNTIYF. Looking up the rest from reference TRBV5-1 and TRBJ1-3 gives the full variable domain: KAGVTQTPRYLIKTRGQQVTLSCSPISGHRSVSWYQQTPGQGLQFLFEYFSETQRNKGNFPGRFSGRQFSNSRSEMNVSTLELGDSALYLCASSLASYSGNTIYFGEGSWLTVV.

This chain connects TRBV2 to TRBJ2-7; D may be TRBD1 (6 bases). The CDR3 contains 14 residues. CDR1 and CDR2 from the germline V gene are SNHLY and FYNNEI. Trimming cost V 6 bases and J 4 bases, with 16 bases left between them. The CDR3 DNA reads TGTGCCAGCAGACGTACCATACAGGGATACGAGCAGTACTTC. The encoded protein is CASRRTIQGYEQYF.

CDR3 in amino acids: CASSAPGLANTEAFF. CDR3 sequence (DNA): TGCGCCAGCAGCGCCCCGGGACTCGCGAACACTGAAGCTTTCTTT. J is TRBJ1-1 and V is TRBV5-1, with a weak D call TRBD1 (5 bases). From germline, CDR1 is SGHRS and CDR2 YFSETQ. Trimming removed 4 bases from V and 1 base from J, with 14 bases in between. This CDR3 comprises 15 residues.

The chain employs TRBV11-3 and TRBJ1-1, with a weak D call TRBD1 (6 bases). From germline, CDR1 is SGHNT and CDR2 YENEEA. CDR3 length: 13 amino acids. Trimming cost V 3 bases and J 10 bases, with 15 bases left between them. CDR3 sequence reads: CASSFSGAGVAFF. CDR3 nucleotides: TGTGCCAGCAGCTTCTCAGGGGCAGGAGTAGCTTTCTTT.

The table lists this clone with a few counts. The chain has TRBV6-5 and TRBJ1-5, with 8 nucleotides matching TRBD1. The CDR3 length is 15 residues. Germline V lookup: CDR1 MNHEY, CDR2 SVGAGI. J lost 4 bases, V lost 5 bases, and 7 bases had no gene match. The CDR3 DNA follows: TGTGCCAGCAGTACGGACAGGGAGGGGAATCAGCCCCAGCATTTT. It codes for CASSTDREGNQPQHF.